These 5 T cell receptor beta chains share one sample of origin, sequenced in a study of T cells after yellow fever vaccination. TCRdb re-analysed the 5' RACE reads in MiXCR, keeping a single row per CDR3 protein. The sample contains around 67,000 distinct CDR3 sequences, about 6.6% of which appear only once. The specimen was CD8+ T cells sorted from PBMCs, collected around 5 days after the first yellow fever vaccination. The receptors derive from a man aged 18-30 years who received the YFV17D yellow fever vaccine.

This clonotype was counted only a few times. The chain carries TRBV12-3 or TRBV12-4 and TRBJ2-1; the D gene is possibly TRBD1 (5 bases). V lost 3 bases, J lost 8 bases, and 8 bases lay in between. CDR3 size: 12 residues. CDR3 region: CASSLQGHEQFF. The DNA of the CDR3 is TGTGCCAGCAGTTTGCAGGGCCATGAGCAGTTCTTC.

This clonotype has ten or more counts. The chain carries TRBV29-1 and TRBJ2-5; 9 bases align to TRBD1. CDR3 length: 13 residues. Germline V gene data show CDR1 as SQVTM and CDR2 as ANQGSEA. With V trimmed by 4 bases and J by 5 bases, 5 bases remained unmatched. The CDR3, as DNA: TGCAGCGTTGGGACAGGGGCTTCGGAGACCCAGTACTTC. Translated, it gives CSVGTGASETQYF.

This clonotype was observed many times. The V gene is TRBV9, the J gene TRBJ2-1; D is unclear. CDR1 and CDR2 (germline): SGDLS, YYNGEE. The V and J ends lost 1 base and 1 base respectively, with 6 bases between them. The CDR3 runs 14 residues. CDR3 DNA sequence: TGTGCCAGCAGCGTAAAAGGTTCCTACAATGAGCAGTTCTTC. This codes for CASSVKGSYNEQFF. Based on the CDR3 plus reference TRBV9 and TRBJ2-1, the full variable domain is DSGVTQTPKHLITATGQRVTLRCSPRSGDLSVYWYQQSLDQGLQFLIQYYNGEERAKGNILERFSAQQFPDLHSELNLSSLELGDSALYFCASSVKGSYNEQFFGPGTRLTVL.

This clonotype came up a few times. The chain recombines TRBV20-1 with TRBJ1-1, with 8 bases that match TRBD1. V lost 2 bases and J lost 3; bases outside the gene matches: 8. Germline V CDR1 and CDR2: DFQATT, SNEGSKA (reference sequence). The CDR3 extends over 15 amino acids. CDR3 protein: CSARRQGRVYTEAFF. The CDR3 nucleotides are TGCAGTGCTAGAAGACAGGGGCGGGTGTACACTGAAGCTTTCTTT.

The table lists this clonotype with many counts. The chain joins TRBV28 to TRBJ2-1, with D tentatively TRBD2 (6 bases). The CDR3 spans 15 residues. V was shortened by 3 bases and J by 4 bases, with 13 bases between the two germline ends. Germline V gene data show CDR1 as MDHEN and CDR2 as SYDVKM. Here the CDR3 DNA reads TGTGCCAGCAGTTTGCGGGGCGCGGGGTACAATGAGCAGTTCTTC. Its protein is CASSLRGAGYNEQFF.